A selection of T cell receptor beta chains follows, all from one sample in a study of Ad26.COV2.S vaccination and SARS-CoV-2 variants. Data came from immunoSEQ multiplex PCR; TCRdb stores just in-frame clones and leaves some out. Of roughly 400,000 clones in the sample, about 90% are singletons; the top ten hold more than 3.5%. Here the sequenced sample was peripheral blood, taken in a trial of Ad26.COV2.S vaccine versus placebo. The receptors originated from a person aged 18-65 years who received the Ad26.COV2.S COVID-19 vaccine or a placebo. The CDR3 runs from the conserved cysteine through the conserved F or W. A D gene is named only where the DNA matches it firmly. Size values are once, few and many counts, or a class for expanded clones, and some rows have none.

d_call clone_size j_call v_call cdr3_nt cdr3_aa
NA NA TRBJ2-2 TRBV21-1 TGTGCCAGCAGCAAAGAGAAGCGTGGGGGTGGGGCATCCGGGGAGCTGTTTTTT CASSKEKRGGGASGELFF
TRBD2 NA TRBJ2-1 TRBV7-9 TGTGCCAGCAGCTTAGCTGGACTAGCGGGAGCCTATGAGCAGTTCTTC CASSLAGLAGAYEQFF
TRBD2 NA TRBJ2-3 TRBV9 TGTGCCAGCAGCTTGACTAGCGACACAGATACGCAGTATTTT CASSLTSDTDTQYF
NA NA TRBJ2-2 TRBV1 TGCACCAGCAGCCAGAGAGGGGCGGGGCGGTACACCGGGGAGCTGTTTTTT CTSSQRGAGRYTGELFF
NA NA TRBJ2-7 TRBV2 TGTGCCAGCATGGGGGACGCGGGCCCCTACGAGCAGTACTTC CASMGDAGPYEQYF
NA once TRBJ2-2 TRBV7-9 TGTGCCAGCAGCCTCGACGGCGGGGAGCTGTTTTTT CASSLDGGELFF
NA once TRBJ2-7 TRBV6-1 TGTGCCAGCAGTGAATGGCGGGGGCAACCCTACGAGCAGTACTTC CASSEWRGQPYEQYF
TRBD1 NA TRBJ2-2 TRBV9 TGTGCCAGCAGCGTTACAGGGGACCAAGCGAGGGAGCTGTTTTTT CASSVTGDQARELFF
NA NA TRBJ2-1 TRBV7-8 TGTGCCAGCAGCGGCGGCCTTGGTACACACAATGAGCAGTTCTTC CASSGGLGTHNEQFF
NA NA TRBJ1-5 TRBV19 TGTGCCAGTAGTATAGTAGGGGGGGGCAATCAGCCCCAGCATTTT CASSIVGGGNQPQHF
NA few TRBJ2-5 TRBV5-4 TGTGCCAGCAGCCCCCCGGGCGGGTCCGTAGAGACCCAGTACTTC CASSPPGGSVETQYF
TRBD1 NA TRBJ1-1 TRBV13 TGTGCCAGCAGCTTAGCCGGGACAGGGAGGGCTGAAGCTTTCTTT CASSLAGTGRAEAFF
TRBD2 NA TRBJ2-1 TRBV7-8 TGTGCCAGTTTTCCCCTTAGCGGGAGGGGTAATGAGCAGTTCTTC CASFPLSGRGNEQFF
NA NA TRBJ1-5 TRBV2 TGTGCCAGCAGTTTGGATCAGCCCCAGCATTTT CASSLDQPQHF
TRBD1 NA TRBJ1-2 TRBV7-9 TGTGCCAGCAGCTCACCGGGACAGGGGAGTGACTATGGCTACACCTTC CASSSPGQGSDYGYTF
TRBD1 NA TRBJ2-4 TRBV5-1 TGCGCCAGCAGCTCCTCTCCCGAGGGGACAGGGGTTGAGGGCAAAAACATTCAGTACTTC CASSSSPEGTGVEGKNIQYF
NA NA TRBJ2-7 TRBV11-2 TGTGCCAGCGGGTACAGGGAGGCCTACGAGCAGTACTTC CASGYREAYEQYF
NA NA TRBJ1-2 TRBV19 TGTGCCAGTAGTTTTGGATTCTTCGACAGCGCAGACTTCTATGGCTACACCTTC CASSFGFFDSADFYGYTF
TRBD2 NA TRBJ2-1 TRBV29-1 TGCAGCGTAAAAAGGACTAGCGGGAGACACAATGAGCAGTTCTTC CSVKRTSGRHNEQFF
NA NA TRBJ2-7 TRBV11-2 TGTGCCAGCAGCTTAGATGGGGGCTACGAGCAGTACTTC CASSLDGGYEQYF
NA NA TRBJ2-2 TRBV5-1 TGCGCCAGCAGCGGAGGGGCCGGGGAGCTGTTTTTT CASSGGAGELFF
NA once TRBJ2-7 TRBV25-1 TGTGCCAGCAGTGGCAGGTACGAGCAGTACTTC CASSGRYEQYF
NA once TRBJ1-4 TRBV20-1 TGCAGTGCTAGTCGACAACTCGGGAATGAAAAACTGTTTTTT CSASRQLGNEKLFF
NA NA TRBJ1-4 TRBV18 TGTGCCAGCTCATCCGACAGTGCTAATGAAAAACTGTTTTTT CASSSDSANEKLFF
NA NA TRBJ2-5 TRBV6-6 TGTGCCAGCAGTTACGGATGGGAAGTCGGAGAGACCCAGTACTTC CASSYGWEVGETQYF
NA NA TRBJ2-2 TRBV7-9 TGTGCCAGCAGCCCAGGTTTCGTAACCGGGGAGCTGTTTTTT CASSPGFVTGELFF
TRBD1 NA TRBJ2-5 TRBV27 TGTGCCAGCAGTTTCGGACAGGGGAAGGGGTCGGAGACCCAGTACTTC CASSFGQGKGSETQYF
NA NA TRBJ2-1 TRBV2 TGTGCCAGCACAGGAGCGGAAGCAAATTACAATGAGCAGTTCTTC CASTGAEANYNEQFF
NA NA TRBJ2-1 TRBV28 TGTGCCAGCAGTCTAGGGCGACTAGAGCAGTTCTTC CASSLGRLEQFF
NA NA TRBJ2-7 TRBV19 TGTGCCAGTAGTATTGTTCGGGGTGGCGACGAGCAGTACTTC CASSIVRGGDEQYF
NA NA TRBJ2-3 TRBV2 TGTGCCAGCAGACAGACAGCCAACACAGATACGCAGTATTTT CASRQTANTDTQYF
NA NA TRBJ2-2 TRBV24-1 TGTGCCGTCGGGACGGAATCACCCGCGAACACCGGGGAGCTGTTTTTT CAVGTESPANTGELFF
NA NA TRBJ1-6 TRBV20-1 TGCAGTGCTAGTCAGGAGAGCTCCTATAATTCACCCCTCCACTTT CSASQESSYNSPLHF
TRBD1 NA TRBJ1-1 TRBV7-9 TGTGCCAGCAGCGCCCGACAGGGGGCGGACACTGAAGCTTTCTTT CASSARQGADTEAFF
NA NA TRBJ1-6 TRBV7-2 TGTGCCAGCAGCTCCCCCGGGGGAGGCTCCTATAATTCACCCCTCCACTTT CASSSPGGGSYNSPLHF
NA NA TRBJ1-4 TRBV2 TGTGCCAGCCTAGGCGGCACTAATGAAAAACTGTTTTTT CASLGGTNEKLFF
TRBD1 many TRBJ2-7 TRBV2 TGTGCCACAACACGGACAGGGGTTTACGAGCAGTACTTC CATTRTGVYEQYF
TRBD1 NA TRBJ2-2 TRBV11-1 TGTGCCAGCAGCTTAAGACCTACCAGGGGGACCGGGGAGCTGTTTTTT CASSLRPTRGTGELFF
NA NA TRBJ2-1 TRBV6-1 TGTGCCAGCAGTGAATTAGGGGTTCACAATGAGCAGTTCTTC CASSELGVHNEQFF
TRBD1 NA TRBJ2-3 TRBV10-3 TGTGCCACGGGGAGAGGGGGCAGCACAGATACGCAGTATTTT CATGRGGSTDTQYF